Here is one T cell receptor beta chain with its context. These data originate in a study of blood T cell repertoires in COVID-19. Study information: Italy, Spain and the United States were the sources of the convalescent and acute COVID-19 samples. Nucleic acid was either cDNA or gDNA, and it came from T cells, B-cell-depleted T cells, or PBMCs.

V was trimmed by 3 bases and J by 4 bases, leaving 15 bases between them. From germline, CDR1 is MNHNS and CDR2 SASEGT. CDR3 size: 15 residues. Data came from immunoSEQ multiplex PCR; TCRdb stores just in-frame clones and leaves some out. The repertoire includes approximately 490,000 clones, roughly nine tenths of them detected once, and around 8% sits in the top ten. The study assigned cohorts using participant-reported clinical history. Donors of Cohort 3 who recovered were those that had two negative PCRs, clearance, or symptom resolution. The V call is TRBV6-1, the J call TRBJ1-2; the D is unclear. Sequencing was done on a sample of PBMCs or T cells enriched from blood (not recorded which). The TCR comes from a woman aged 55-70 years who had recovered from COVID-19. In DNA, the CDR3 is TGTGCCAGCAGTGAGTCACACGGGATACTCTATGGCTACACCTTC. Translating it yields CASSESHGILYGYTF.